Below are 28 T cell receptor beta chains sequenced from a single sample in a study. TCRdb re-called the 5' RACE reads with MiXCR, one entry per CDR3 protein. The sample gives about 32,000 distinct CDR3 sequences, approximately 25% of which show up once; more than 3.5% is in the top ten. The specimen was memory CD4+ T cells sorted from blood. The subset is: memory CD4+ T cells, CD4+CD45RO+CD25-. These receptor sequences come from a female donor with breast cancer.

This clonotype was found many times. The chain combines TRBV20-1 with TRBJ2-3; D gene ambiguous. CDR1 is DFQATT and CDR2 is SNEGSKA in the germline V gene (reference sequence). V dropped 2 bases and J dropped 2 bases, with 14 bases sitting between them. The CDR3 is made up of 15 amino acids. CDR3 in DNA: TGCAGTGCTAGAAGGGCGGAGTCCTCCACAGATACGCAGTATTTT. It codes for CSARRAESSTDTQYF.

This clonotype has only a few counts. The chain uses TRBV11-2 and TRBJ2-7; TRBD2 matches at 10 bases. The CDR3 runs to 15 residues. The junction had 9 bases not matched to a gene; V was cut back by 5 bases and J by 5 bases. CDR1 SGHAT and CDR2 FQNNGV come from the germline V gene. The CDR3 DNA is TGTGCCAGCAGCGACGGGACTAGCGAGGGACACGAGCAGTACTTC. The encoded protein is CASSDGTSEGHEQYF.

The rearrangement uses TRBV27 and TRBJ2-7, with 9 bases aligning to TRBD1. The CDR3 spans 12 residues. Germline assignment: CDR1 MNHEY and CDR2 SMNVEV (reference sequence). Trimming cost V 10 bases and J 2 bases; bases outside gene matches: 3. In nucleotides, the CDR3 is TGTGCCACCCGGACAGGGGCCTACGAGCAGTACTTC. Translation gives CATRTGAYEQYF.

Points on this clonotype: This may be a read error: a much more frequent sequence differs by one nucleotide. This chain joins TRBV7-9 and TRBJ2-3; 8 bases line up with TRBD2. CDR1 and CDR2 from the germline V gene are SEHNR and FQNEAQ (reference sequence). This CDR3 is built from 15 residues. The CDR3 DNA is TGTGCCGGCAGCCTCTCGGGAGGGTCCCCAGATACGCAGTATTTT. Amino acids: CAGSLSGGSPDTQYF. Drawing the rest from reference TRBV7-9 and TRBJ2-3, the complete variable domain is DTGVSQNPRHKITKRGQNVTFRCDPISEHNRLYWYRQTLGQGPEFLTYFQNEAQLEKSRLLSDRFSAERPKGSFSTLEIQRTEQGDSAMYLCAGSLSGGSPDTQYFGPGTRLTVL.

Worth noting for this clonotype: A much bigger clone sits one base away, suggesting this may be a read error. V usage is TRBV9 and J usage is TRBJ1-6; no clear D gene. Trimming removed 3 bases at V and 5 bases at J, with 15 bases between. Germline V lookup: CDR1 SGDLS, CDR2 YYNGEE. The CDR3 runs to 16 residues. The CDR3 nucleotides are TGTGCCAGCAGCGCCTCGGGGTGGTCGGATAATTCACCCCTCCACTTT. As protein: CASSASGWSDNSPLHF.

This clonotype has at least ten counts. The CDR3 reads CSASWPTAKNIQYF. The CDR3 DNA is TGCAGTGCTAGTTGGCCCACAGCCAAAAACATTCAGTACTTC. The chain uses TRBV20-1 and TRBJ2-4; D not resolved. V was shortened by 3 bases and J by 0 bases, with 9 bases between the two germline ends. Germline lookup yields CDR1 DFQATT and CDR2 SNEGSKA (reference sequence). The CDR3 totals 14 residues.

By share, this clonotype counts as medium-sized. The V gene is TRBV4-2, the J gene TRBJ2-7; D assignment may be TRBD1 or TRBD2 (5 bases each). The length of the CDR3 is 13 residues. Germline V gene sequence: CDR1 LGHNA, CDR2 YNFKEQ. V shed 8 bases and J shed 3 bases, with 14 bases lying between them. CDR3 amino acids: CASGTGRHYEQYF. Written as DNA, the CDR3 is TGTGCCAGCGGGACGGGACGCCACTACGAGCAGTACTTC.

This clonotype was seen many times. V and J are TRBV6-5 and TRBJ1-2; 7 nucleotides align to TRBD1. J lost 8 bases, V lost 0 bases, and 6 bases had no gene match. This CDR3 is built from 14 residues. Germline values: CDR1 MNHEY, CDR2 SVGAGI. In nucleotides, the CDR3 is TGTGCCAGCAGTTACTCGGGAGGGGGCATAGGCTACACCTTC. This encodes CASSYSGGGIGYTF.

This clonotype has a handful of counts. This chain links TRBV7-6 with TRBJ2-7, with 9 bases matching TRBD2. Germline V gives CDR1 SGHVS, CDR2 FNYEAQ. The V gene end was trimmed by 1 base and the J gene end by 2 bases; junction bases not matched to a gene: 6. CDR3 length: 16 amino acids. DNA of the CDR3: TGTGCCAGCAGCTTAGACATAGCGGGAGCAACCTACGAGCAGTACTTC. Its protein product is CASSLDIAGATYEQYF.

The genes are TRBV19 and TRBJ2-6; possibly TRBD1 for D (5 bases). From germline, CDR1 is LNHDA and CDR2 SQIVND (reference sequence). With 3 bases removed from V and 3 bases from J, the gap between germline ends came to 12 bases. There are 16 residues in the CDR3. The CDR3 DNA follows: TGTGCCAGTAGTATGGCCAGGGAAGTTGGGGCCAACGTCCTGACTTTC. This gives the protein CASSMAREVGANVLTF.

The CDR3 sequence is CASSLYPGGEWNEQFF. The CDR3 DNA sequence: TGTGCCAGCAGCTTATATCCAGGGGGCGAATGGAATGAGCAGTTCTTC. The rearrangement links TRBV7-3 to TRBJ2-1, with TRBD1 matching over 8 bases. Germline-derived CDR1 and CDR2 are SGHTA and FQGTGA. The CDR3 consists of 16 residues. Trimming at V came to 2 bases and at J to 7 bases, leaving 10 bases not matched to a gene.

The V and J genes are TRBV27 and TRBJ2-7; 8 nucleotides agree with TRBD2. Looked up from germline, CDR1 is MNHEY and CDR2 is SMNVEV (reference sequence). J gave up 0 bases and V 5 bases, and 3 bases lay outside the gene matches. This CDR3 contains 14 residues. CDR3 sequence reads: CASSPGTSSYEQYF. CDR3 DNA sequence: TGTGCCAGCAGTCCCGGGACTAGCTCCTACGAGCAGTACTTC.

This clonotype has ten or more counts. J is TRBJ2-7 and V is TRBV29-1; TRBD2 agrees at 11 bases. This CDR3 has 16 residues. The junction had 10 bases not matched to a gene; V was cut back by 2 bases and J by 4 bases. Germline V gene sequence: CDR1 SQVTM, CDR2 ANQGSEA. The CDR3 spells CSVESGWSSGRYEQYF. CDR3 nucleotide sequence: TGCAGCGTTGAATCGGGCTGGTCTAGCGGGAGGTACGAGCAGTACTTC.

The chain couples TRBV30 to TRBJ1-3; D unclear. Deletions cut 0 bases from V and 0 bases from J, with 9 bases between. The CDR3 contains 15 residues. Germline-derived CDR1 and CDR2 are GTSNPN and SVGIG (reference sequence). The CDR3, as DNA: TGTGCCTGGAGTGTACGGCAGGACTCTGGAAACACCATATATTTT. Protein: CAWSVRQDSGNTIYF.

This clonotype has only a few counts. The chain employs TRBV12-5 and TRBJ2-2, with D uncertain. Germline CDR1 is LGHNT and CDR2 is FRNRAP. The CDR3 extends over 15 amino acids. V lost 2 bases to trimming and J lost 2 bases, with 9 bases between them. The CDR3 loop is CASGLWQFNTGELFF. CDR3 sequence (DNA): TGTGCTAGTGGTTTGTGGCAGTTCAACACCGGGGAGCTGTTTTTT.

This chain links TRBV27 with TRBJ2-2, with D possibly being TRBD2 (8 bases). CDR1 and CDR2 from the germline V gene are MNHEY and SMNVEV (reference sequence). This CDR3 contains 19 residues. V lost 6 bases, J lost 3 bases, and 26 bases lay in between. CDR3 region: CASSHGQVGRARDTGELFF. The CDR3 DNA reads TGTGCCAGCAGCCATGGACAGGTCGGGAGGGCCCGGGACACCGGGGAGCTGTTTTTT.

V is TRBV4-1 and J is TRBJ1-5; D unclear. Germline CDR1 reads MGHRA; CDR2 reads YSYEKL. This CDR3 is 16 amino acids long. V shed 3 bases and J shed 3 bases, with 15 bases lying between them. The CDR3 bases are TGCGCCAGCAGCCAGCGGAGGTTAGGGATCAATCAGCCCCAGCATTTT. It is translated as CASSQRRLGINQPQHF.

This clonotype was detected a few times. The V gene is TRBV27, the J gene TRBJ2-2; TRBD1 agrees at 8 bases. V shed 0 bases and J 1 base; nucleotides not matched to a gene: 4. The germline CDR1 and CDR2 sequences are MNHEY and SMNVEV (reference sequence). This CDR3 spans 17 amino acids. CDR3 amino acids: CASSLSLGTGNTGELFF. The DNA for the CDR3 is TGTGCCAGCAGTTTATCACTGGGGACAGGGAACACCGGGGAGCTGTTTTTT.

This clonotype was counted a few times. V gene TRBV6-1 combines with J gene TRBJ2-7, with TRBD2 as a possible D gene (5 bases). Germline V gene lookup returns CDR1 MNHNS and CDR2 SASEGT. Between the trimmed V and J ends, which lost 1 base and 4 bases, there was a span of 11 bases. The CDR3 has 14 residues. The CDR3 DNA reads TGTGCCAGCAGTGAAGATCGGGGTTCATACGAGCAGTACTTC. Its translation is CASSEDRGSYEQYF.

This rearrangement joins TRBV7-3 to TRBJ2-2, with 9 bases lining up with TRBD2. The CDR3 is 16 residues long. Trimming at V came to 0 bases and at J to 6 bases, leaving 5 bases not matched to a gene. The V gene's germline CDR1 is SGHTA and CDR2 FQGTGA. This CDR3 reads CASSLTAGGLSGELFF. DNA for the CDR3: TGTGCCAGCAGCTTAACGGCGGGGGGGCTCTCCGGGGAGCTGTTTTTT.

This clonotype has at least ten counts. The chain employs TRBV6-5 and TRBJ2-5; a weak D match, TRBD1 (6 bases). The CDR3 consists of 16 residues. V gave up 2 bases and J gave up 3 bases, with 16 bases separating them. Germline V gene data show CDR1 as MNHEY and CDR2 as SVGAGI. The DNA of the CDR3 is TGTGCCAGCAGTTACGAGGCAGGGGTTGGGGAAGAGACCCAGTACTTC. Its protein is CASSYEAGVGEETQYF.

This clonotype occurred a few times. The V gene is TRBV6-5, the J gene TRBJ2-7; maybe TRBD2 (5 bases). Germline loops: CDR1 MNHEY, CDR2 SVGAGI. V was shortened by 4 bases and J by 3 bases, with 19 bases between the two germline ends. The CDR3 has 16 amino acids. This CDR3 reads CASSSPMIGNYYEQYF. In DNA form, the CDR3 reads TGTGCCAGCAGTTCACCTATGATCGGGAATTACTACGAGCAGTACTTC.

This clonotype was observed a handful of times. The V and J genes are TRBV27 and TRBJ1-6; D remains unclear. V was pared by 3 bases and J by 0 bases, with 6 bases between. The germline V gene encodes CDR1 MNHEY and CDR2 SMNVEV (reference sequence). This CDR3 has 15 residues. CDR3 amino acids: CASSFGHSYNSPLHF. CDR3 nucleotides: TGTGCCAGCAGTTTCGGCCACTCCTATAATTCACCCCTCCACTTT.

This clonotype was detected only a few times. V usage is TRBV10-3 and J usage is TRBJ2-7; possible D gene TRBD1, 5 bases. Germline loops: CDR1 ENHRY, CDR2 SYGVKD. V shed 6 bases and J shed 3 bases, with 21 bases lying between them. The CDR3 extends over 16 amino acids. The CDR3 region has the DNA TGTGCCATCAGGCCCCAGGTAGACAGCCCCGTCTACGAGCAGTACTTC. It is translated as CAIRPQVDSPVYEQYF.

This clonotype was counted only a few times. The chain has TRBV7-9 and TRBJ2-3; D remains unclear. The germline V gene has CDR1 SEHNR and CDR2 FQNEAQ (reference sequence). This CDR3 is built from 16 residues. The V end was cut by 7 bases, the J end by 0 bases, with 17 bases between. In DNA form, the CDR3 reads TGTGCCAGCATCCCCGAACCCCGCAGTAGCACAGATACGCAGTATTTT. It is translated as CASIPEPRSSTDTQYF. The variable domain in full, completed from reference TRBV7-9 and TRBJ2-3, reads DTGVSQNPRHKITKRGQNVTFRCDPISEHNRLYWYRQTLGQGPEFLTYFQNEAQLEKSRLLSDRFSAERPKGSFSTLEIQRTEQGDSAMYLCASIPEPRSSTDTQYFGPGTRLTVL.

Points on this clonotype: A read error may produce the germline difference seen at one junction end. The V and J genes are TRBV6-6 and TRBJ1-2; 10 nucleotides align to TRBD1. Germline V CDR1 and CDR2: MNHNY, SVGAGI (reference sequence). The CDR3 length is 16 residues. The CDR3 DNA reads TGTGCCAGCGGTTATTCGGGACAGGGGCCAAGATATGGCTACACCTTC. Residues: CASGYSGQGPRYGYTF.

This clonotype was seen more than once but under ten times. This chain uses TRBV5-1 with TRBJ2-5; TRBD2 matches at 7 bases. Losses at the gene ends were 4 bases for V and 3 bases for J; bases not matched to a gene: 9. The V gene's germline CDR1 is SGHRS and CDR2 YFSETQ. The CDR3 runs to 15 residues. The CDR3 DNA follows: TGCGCCAGCAGCCCCACCACCGGGACTAAAGAGACCCAGTACTTC. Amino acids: CASSPTTGTKETQYF.

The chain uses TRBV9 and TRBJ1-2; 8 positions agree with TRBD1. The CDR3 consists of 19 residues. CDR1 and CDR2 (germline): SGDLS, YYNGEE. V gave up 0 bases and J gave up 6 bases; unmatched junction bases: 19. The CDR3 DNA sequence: TGTGCCAGCAGCGTAGAGGCGGACGGGGACGGACAGGGAGGAGATGGCTACACCTTC. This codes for CASSVEADGDGQGGDGYTF.